The entry below gives a single T cell receptor beta chain sequence along with its context. The CDR3 extends over 14 amino acids. Germline lookup yields CDR1 LNHDA and CDR2 SQIVND (reference sequence). The V end lost 8 bases, the J end lost 2 bases, and 13 bases lay between the germline ends. These data originate in a study of blood T cell repertoires in COVID-19. Turning to the study itself: The United States, Italy and Spain were the sources of the acute and convalescent COVID-19 samples. T cells, B-cell-depleted T cells, or PBMCs supplied cDNA or gDNA.

Profiling relied on immunoSEQ multiplex PCR, and the TCRdb table lists in-frame clones only, not all of them. Counted here are 250,000 to 300,000 clones, about 76% occurring once; the ten biggest clones make up about 2.9%. This TCR came from a woman aged 60 to 75 with active or convalescent COVID-19. The chain combines TRBV19 with TRBJ2-1, with TRBD2 as a possible D gene (5 bases). The sequenced sample was peripheral blood. The CDR3 DNA follows: TGTGCCAGTGCTCGGGGTCCAACCTACAATGAGCAGTTCTTC. This sequence encodes CASARGPTYNEQFF. Looking up the rest from reference TRBV19 and TRBJ2-1 gives the full variable domain: DGGITQSPKYLFRKEGQNVTLSCEQNLNHDAMYWYRQDPGQGLRLIYYSQIVNDFQKGDIAEGYSVSREKKESFPLTVTSAQKNPTAFYLCASARGPTYNEQFFGPGTRLTVL.